Presented here are 29 T cell receptor beta chains from one specimen sequenced in a study of identifying expanded T cells in peripheral blood. The method was immunoSEQ multiplex PCR; TCRdb's version includes in-frame clones alone and lacks a portion of them. The sample has 100,000 to 150,000 clones, roughly 84% seen once. Sequencing was done on a sample of blood. The receptor set was obtained from a person aged 18 to 75 in good health.

This clone appeared a few times. V gene TRBV4-3 combines with J gene TRBJ1-2; 8 nucleotides agree with TRBD1. V lost 3 bases to trimming and J lost 2 bases; unmatched junction nucleotides: 11. Looked up from germline, CDR1 is LGHNA and CDR2 is YSLEER. The CDR3 length is 17 residues. Here the CDR3 reads CASSQNPGTGKNYGYTF. CDR3 coding DNA: TGCGCCAGCAGCCAGAATCCCGGGACAGGAAAGAACTATGGCTACACCTTC.

This clone has just one count. This sequence joins TRBV18 and TRBJ2-2; no reliable D call. The V end was cut by 4 bases, the J end by 6 bases, with 12 bases between. This CDR3 region has 14 residues. Germline CDR1 KGHSH, CDR2 LQKENI. The CDR3 spells CASSQAEPAGELFF. The CDR3 region has the DNA TGTGCCAGCTCACAGGCGGAACCGGCCGGGGAGCTGTTTTTT. The full variable domain, its missing parts supplied by reference TRBV18 and TRBJ2-2, is NAGVMQNPRHLVRRRGQEARLRCSPMKGHSHVYWYRQLPEEGLKFMVYLQKENIIDESGMPKERFSAEFPKEGPSILRIQQVVRGDSAAYFCASSQAEPAGELFFGEGSRLTVL.

This chain connects TRBV29-1 to TRBJ2-1; D perhaps matches TRBD1 (5 bases). Per germline, CDR1 SQVTM and CDR2 ANQGSEA. The CDR3 covers 10 residues. Trimming took 7 bases from V and 9 from J, leaving 10 bases between them. The CDR3 loop reads CSAGRVEQFF. CDR3 nucleotides: TGCAGCGCAGGCAGGGTTGAGCAGTTCTTC.

The J gene is TRBJ2-7, the V gene TRBV2, with unresolved D. Per the germline V gene, CDR1 is SNHLY and CDR2 is FYNNEI. Trimming stripped 6 bases from V and 6 bases from J, with 9 bases between. The CDR3 spans 11 residues. Here the CDR3 DNA reads TGTGCCAGCAGGGGCGTTTCCGAGCAGTACTTC. Amino acid sequence: CASRGVSEQYF.

The rearrangement joins TRBV19 to TRBJ1-1; 10 bases map to TRBD1. V was clipped by 5 bases and J by 0 bases; unmatched bases: 6. Germline V gene data show CDR1 as LNHDA and CDR2 as SQIVND (reference sequence). This CDR3 contains 16 residues. CDR3 residues: CASSPWTGGMNTEAFF. The CDR3 nucleotides are TGTGCCAGTAGTCCCTGGACAGGGGGGATGAACACTGAAGCTTTCTTT.

This rearrangement joins TRBV7-7 to TRBJ2-5; possible D gene TRBD2, 5 bases. This CDR3 is built from 14 residues. Trimming removed 5 bases at V and 9 bases at J, with 19 bases between. Per the germline V gene, CDR1 is SSHAT and CDR2 is FNYEAQ (reference sequence). The CDR3, as DNA: TGTGCCAGCAGCCCCGGTGCGGGCGAGGGTCCCCAGTACTTC. Its protein product is CASSPGAGEGPQYF.

The chain joins TRBV6-5 to TRBJ2-7; possible D gene TRBD1, 7 bases. Germline V lookup: CDR1 MNHEY, CDR2 SVGAGI. This CDR3 comprises 16 residues. The germline V and J ends were trimmed by 0 bases and 3 bases, with 15 bases remaining between them. For the CDR3, the DNA is TGTGCCAGCAGTTACTCAACCAGGGGGGCAGGCTACGAGCAGTACTTC. This sequence encodes CASSYSTRGAGYEQYF.

The chain joins TRBV7-6 to TRBJ1-4; 9 nucleotides match TRBD1. In germline, CDR1 is SGHVS, CDR2 FNYEAQ. The CDR3 is 18 residues long. V lost 5 bases to trimming and J lost 3 bases; unmatched junction nucleotides: 13. In DNA form, the CDR3 reads TGTGCCAGCAGCCGTCGGCACAGGGGGCTGAATGCTAATGAAAAACTGTTTTTT. This translates into CASSRRHRGLNANEKLFF.

The count of this clone is one. The rearrangement joins TRBV14 to TRBJ2-7, with 11 nucleotides matching TRBD2. Germline V gene lookup returns CDR1 SGHDN and CDR2 FVKESK. J gave up 3 bases and V 4 bases, and 11 bases lay outside the gene matches. This CDR3 has 17 residues. The CDR3 loop reads CASSRTSGGPFRYEQYF. CDR3 sequence (DNA): TGTGCCAGCAGCCGAACTAGCGGGGGCCCCTTCCGCTACGAGCAGTACTTC.

This chain connects TRBV4-3 to TRBJ2-4; the match to TRBD2 covers 7 bases. After removal of 1 base from V and 10 bases from J, the junction contained 4 bases not matched to a gene. Germline assignment: CDR1 LGHNA and CDR2 YSLEER. This CDR3 is built from 13 residues. Here the CDR3 DNA reads TGCGCCAGCAGCCAAGTGGAGGGAGGGATTCAGTACTTC. Encoded protein: CASSQVEGGIQYF.

The chain joins TRBV9 to TRBJ1-1, with 8 bases identical to TRBD1. V gave up 5 bases and J gave up 1 base; unmatched junction bases: 4. Germline V gives CDR1 SGDLS, CDR2 YYNGEE. CDR3 size: 14 residues. The CDR3 nucleotides are TGTGCCAGCAGAACTGGGACAGGGAACACTGAAGCTTTCTTT. Protein: CASRTGTGNTEAFF.

V and J are TRBV6-5 and TRBJ1-1; D is undetermined. This CDR3 spans 14 amino acids. Germline CDR1 and CDR2: MNHEY and SVGAGI. V gave up 5 bases and J gave up 4 bases, with 14 bases separating them. The CDR3, as DNA: TGTGCCAGCAGTCTCAAGACCGGCGGCACTGAAGCTTTCTTT. Translation gives CASSLKTGGTEAFF.

V is TRBV5-4 and J is TRBJ1-1, with D perhaps matching TRBD1 (5 bases). CDR3 length: 14 amino acids. Germline V gene data show CDR1 as SGHNT and CDR2 as YYREEE (reference sequence). V was cut by 6 bases and J by 11 bases, with 23 bases left in between. CDR3 protein: CASNSLGTDLGAFF. The CDR3, as DNA: TGTGCCAGCAACTCACTAGGGACGGACCTTGGGGCTTTCTTT.

The genes are TRBV2 and TRBJ2-1; D not certain. V was cut by 4 bases and J by 1 base, with 5 bases left in between. Germline CDR1 and CDR2: SNHLY and FYNNEI. The CDR3 sequence is 13 residues long. CDR3: CASSGRSYNEQFF. The CDR3 DNA follows: TGTGCCAGCAGTGGGCGGTCCTACAATGAGCAGTTCTTC.

The chain couples TRBV7-6 to TRBJ1-2, with D perhaps matching TRBD1 (6 bases). Per germline, CDR1 SGHVS and CDR2 FNYEAQ. V gave up 5 bases and J gave up 4 bases, with 23 bases separating them. The CDR3 consists of 17 residues. As DNA, the CDR3 is TGTGCCAGCAGCGGACAGCCCAGGGGTAGCTTTTCCTATGGCTACACCTTC. This codes for CASSGQPRGSFSYGYTF.

The chain combines TRBV5-4 with TRBJ1-4, with D unresolved. Germline CDR1 is SGHNT and CDR2 is YYREEE (reference sequence). Trimming stripped 0 bases from V and 8 bases from J, with 11 bases between. CDR3 size: 14 residues. CDR3 amino acids: CASSLAGGLEKLFF. CDR3 sequence (DNA): TGTGCCAGCAGCTTGGCCGGAGGGTTGGAAAAACTGTTTTTT.

The chain couples TRBV19 to TRBJ1-2, with D possibly being TRBD1 (6 bases). Trimming took 7 bases from V and 6 from J, leaving 15 bases between them. Looked up from germline, CDR1 is LNHDA and CDR2 is SQIVND (reference sequence). The CDR3 spans 13 residues. In DNA, the CDR3 is TGTGCCAGTAACGACAGGACGAAGCATGGCTACACCTTC. Its protein is CASNDRTKHGYTF.

This clone was seen just once. The genes are TRBV5-6 and TRBJ2-3; D is uncertain. The CDR3 is 14 amino acids. Trimming took off 4 bases at V and 1 base at J, with 10 bases between the two ends. Germline V gene sequence: CDR1 SGHDT, CDR2 YYEEEE. CDR3 bases: TGTGCCAGCAGCCGCAGGACCCGCACAGATACGCAGTATTTT. Its translation is CASSRRTRTDTQYF.

This CDR3 reads CASSSKTGRANTGELFF. The CDR3 DNA reads TGTGCCAGCAGCAGTAAGACAGGGAGAGCGAACACCGGGGAGCTGTTTTTT. The chain has TRBV7-2 and TRBJ2-2, with 7 positions matching TRBD1. The CDR3 runs 17 residues. V was pared by 5 bases and J by 0 bases, with 9 bases of the junction left unmatched. Germline V gene data show CDR1 as SGHTA and CDR2 as FQGNSA. The variable domain in full, with the rest retrieved from reference TRBV7-2 and TRBJ2-2, is GAGVSQSPSNKVTEKGKDVELRCDPISGHTALYWYRQSLGQGLEFLIYFQGNSAPDKSGLPSDRFSAERTGGSVSTLTIQRTQQEDSAVYLCASSSKTGRANTGELFFGEGSRLTVL.

The rearrangement links TRBV6-6 to TRBJ1-6, with D hard to call. The CDR3 length is 14 residues. Germline-derived CDR1 and CDR2 are MNHNY and SVGAGI (reference sequence). Trimming removed 7 bases at V and 7 bases at J, with 14 bases between. The CDR3 DNA reads as TGTGCCAGCAAAGATGTAGTTCCGAATTCACCCCTCCACTTT. Its protein product is CASKDVVPNSPLHF.

The V call is TRBV7-7, the J call TRBJ2-2; TRBD2 might be the D (5 bases). The CDR3 spans 15 residues. The germline V and J ends were trimmed by 5 bases and 0 bases, with 10 bases remaining between them. Germline lookup yields CDR1 SSHAT and CDR2 FNYEAQ (reference sequence). CDR3 region: CASSRSGSNTGELFF. CDR3 coding DNA: TGTGCCAGCAGCCGAAGCGGATCGAACACCGGGGAGCTGTTTTTT.

This clone was seen only once. This chain uses TRBV13 with TRBJ1-2; unclear D gene. The CDR3 loop spans 15 amino acids. Between the trimmed V and J ends, which lost 3 bases and 0 bases, there was a span of 11 bases. CDR1 is PRHDT and CDR2 is FYEKMQ in the germline V gene (reference sequence). The CDR3 region is CASSFGRAPNYGYTF. CDR3 bases: TGTGCCAGCAGCTTCGGGAGGGCCCCTAACTATGGCTACACCTTC.

This rearrangement joins TRBV19 to TRBJ1-1; D is uncertain. The CDR3 is 16 residues long. V was pared by 6 bases and J by 6 bases, with 23 bases between. Per germline, CDR1 LNHDA and CDR2 SQIVND (reference sequence). CDR3 nucleotide sequence: TGTGCCAGTAGACCAGATCCGTTAATGTTCTCCTCTGAAGCTTTCTTT. This sequence encodes CASRPDPLMFSSEAFF.

Turning to this clone: Relative to the germline gene, one junction end is altered; a read error may explain this. V gene TRBV27 combines with J gene TRBJ2-3, with D uncertain. CDR3 length: 14 amino acids. Germline V CDR1 and CDR2: MNHEY, SMNVEV (reference sequence). The CDR3 loop reads CANSSARGTDTQYF. The CDR3 coding sequence is TGTGCCAACAGTTCGGCGCGAGGCACAGATACGCAGTATTTT.

This clone was counted a few times. The rearrangement joins TRBV30 to TRBJ1-6; D might be TRBD1 (5 bases). This CDR3 is built from 13 residues. Germline CDR1 and CDR2: GTSNPN and SVGIG (reference sequence). With 6 bases removed from V and 11 bases from J, the gap between germline ends came to 17 bases. The CDR3: CACQKGFLTPLHF. The DNA for the CDR3 is TGTGCCTGCCAAAAGGGGTTCTTAACACCCCTCCACTTT. The full variable domain, with the rest looked up from reference TRBV30 and TRBJ1-6, is SQTIHQWPATLVQPVGSPLSLECTVEGTSNPNLYWYRQAAGRGLQLLFYSVGIGQISSEVPQNLSASRPQDRQFILSSKKLLLSDSGFYLCACQKGFLTPLHFGNGTRLTVT.

V gene TRBV6-6 combines with J gene TRBJ1-1; 8 bases align to TRBD1. The J segment lost 6 bases and the V segment lost 6 bases, leaving 6 bases of the junction unmatched. The CDR3 runs to 13 residues. Germline CDR1 and CDR2: MNHNY and SVGAGI (reference sequence). DNA of the CDR3: TGTGCCAGCAGGGCAGGGGGCGCGGCTGAAGCTTTCTTT. This translates into CASRAGGAAEAFF.

The chain joins TRBV11-3 to TRBJ1-1; possibly TRBD1 for D (5 bases). V was cut by 2 bases and J by 0 bases, with 7 bases left in between. CDR1 and CDR2 from the germline V gene are SGHNT and YENEEA. The CDR3 runs 14 residues. The CDR3 loop is CASSLRGMNTEAFF. The CDR3 coding sequence is TGTGCCAGCAGCTTAAGGGGAATGAACACTGAAGCTTTCTTT. Using reference TRBV11-3 and TRBJ1-1 for the parts outside the CDR3, the full variable domain is EAGVVQSPRYKIIEKKQPVAFWCNPISGHNTLYWYLQNLGQGPELLIRYENEEAVDDSQLPKDRFSAERLKGVDSTLKIQPAELGDSAVYLCASSLRGMNTEAFFGQGTRLTVV.

The CDR3 loop is CASSMWGAGGYTF. The CDR3 DNA reads as TGTGCCAGTAGTATGTGGGGGGCGGGTGGCTACACCTTC. This rearrangement joins TRBV19 to TRBJ1-2, with D possibly being TRBD1 (6 bases). The V gene lost 3 bases and the J gene lost 7 bases, with 12 bases spanning the gap. Germline lookup yields CDR1 LNHDA and CDR2 SQIVND (reference sequence). The CDR3 is 13 amino acids. Looking up the rest from reference TRBV19 and TRBJ1-2 gives the full variable domain: DGGITQSPKYLFRKEGQNVTLSCEQNLNHDAMYWYRQDPGQGLRLIYYSQIVNDFQKGDIAEGYSVSREKKESFPLTVTSAQKNPTAFYLCASSMWGAGGYTFGSGTRLTVV.

This sequence joins TRBV7-2 and TRBJ2-1, with 12 positions matching TRBD2. V lost 6 bases to trimming and J lost 7 bases; unmatched junction nucleotides: 13. This CDR3 comprises 17 residues. CDR1 SGHTA and CDR2 FQGNSA come from the germline V gene. The CDR3 reads CASRPPSGGAGGNEQFF. CDR3 nucleotides: TGTGCCAGCAGACCTCCTAGCGGGGGGGCCGGAGGGAATGAGCAGTTCTTC.